This T cell receptor beta chain was found in a study of human T cells and chemical hapten exposure. Study-level background: The scalp of each patient received a weekly diphenylcyclopropenone dose for the full roughly 24-week study. Whole-study findings and limits: No shift was seen in TCRs above 1 in 1000 frequency with DPC sensitization. The count of PT1 expanded TCRs correlated positively with patch test score.

TCRdb re-called the RACE reads through MiXCR, storing one row per CDR3 protein. Here the sample spans 95,000 to 150,000 distinct CDR3 sequences, about 13% being singletons. This clonotype was picked up a small number of times. Its target is unknown. Stated time point: pre-sensitization, week 0. Treatment in this sample: therapeutic diphenylcyclopropenone sensitization with weekly scalp DPC. The clonotype comes from a woman under 30 with alopecia areata. Some clones in this sample may be carry-over from other donors' samples. This material consisted of whole blood, taken in connection with sensitization to the hapten diphenylcyclopropenone (DPC).

The CDR3 here is CASSLEAASSTDTQYF. In DNA form, the CDR3 reads TGCGCCAGCAGCTTGGAGGCGGCTTCTAGCACAGATACGCAGTATTTT. The chain recombines TRBV5-1 with TRBJ2-3, with D unclear. The V end was cut by 0 bases, the J end by 0 bases, with 11 bases between. The CDR3 runs to 16 residues. Germline-derived CDR1 and CDR2 are SGHRS and YFSETQ.